Presented here are 24 T cell receptor beta chains from one specimen sequenced in a study of CD8 T cells in Susac syndrome. An input of about 0.5 to 1 ug of RNA was subjected to reverse transcription using random hexamers. One entry per CDR3 protein results from TCRdb running MiXCR on the immunoSEQ multiplex PCR reads. The sample consists of approximately 180,000 distinct CDR3 sequences, 90% to 95% of them appearing once. The specimen was CD4+ T cells from PBMCs. The receptors here all came from a human donor with Susac syndrome.

This clonotype was seen once. The chain couples TRBV20-1 to TRBJ2-5; 7 nucleotides line up with TRBD1. The CDR3 contains 13 residues. After removal of 2 bases from V and 5 bases from J, the junction contained 5 bases not matched to a gene. Germline CDR1 DFQATT, CDR2 SNEGSKA (reference sequence). As DNA, the CDR3 is TGCAGTGCTAGAAGGGGGCTGGGGGAGACCCAGTACTTC. Translation gives CSARRGLGETQYF.

V and J are TRBV11-2 and TRBJ2-1, with D perhaps TRBD1 (5 bases). In germline, CDR1 is SGHAT, CDR2 FQNNGV. V lost 3 bases and J 6 bases, leaving 12 bases between the germline ends. This CDR3 is 14 amino acids long. The CDR3 coding sequence is TGTGCCAGCAGCTTGGACATTTTCCCCAATGAGCAGTTCTTC. It encodes CASSLDIFPNEQFF.

The V call is TRBV20-1, the J call TRBJ2-3; D is unclear. This CDR3 region has 13 residues. Germline-derived CDR1 and CDR2 are DFQATT and SNEGSKA (reference sequence). CDR3 amino acids: CSIPGVGTDTQYF. The CDR3 bases are TGCAGCATACCTGGAGTCGGGACAGATACGCAGTATTTT.

The chain links TRBV5-4 to TRBJ2-3; D tentatively reads TRBD1 or TRBD2 (5 bases each). This CDR3 is built from 15 residues. The germline CDR1 and CDR2 sequences are SGHNT and YYREEE (reference sequence). V lost 0 bases and J lost 0, with 8 bases in between. In DNA form, the CDR3 reads TGTGCCAGCAGCTTGGGAGGGGTTAGCACAGATACGCAGTATTTT. The encoded protein is CASSLGGVSTDTQYF.

This chain joins TRBV15 and TRBJ2-3; weak D call: TRBD2 (5 bases). Germline CDR1 LNHNV, CDR2 YYDKDF (reference sequence). V was clipped by 3 bases and J by 6 bases, with 13 bases between them. This CDR3 contains 14 residues. CDR3 region: CATSSSPTGDTQYF. The CDR3 DNA is TGTGCCACCAGCAGCTCTCCCACGGGGGATACGCAGTATTTT.

The J gene is TRBJ1-6, the V gene TRBV9; D is ambiguous. The CDR3 is made up of 15 amino acids. The V end lost 0 bases, the J end lost 7 bases, and 11 bases lay between the germline ends. Germline V gives CDR1 SGDLS, CDR2 YYNGEE. Here the CDR3 reads CASSVEVASNSPLHF. CDR3 bases: TGTGCCAGCAGCGTAGAAGTAGCTTCAAATTCACCCCTCCACTTT.

The V and J genes are TRBV11-2 and TRBJ2-3; TRBD1 aligns across 9 bases. This CDR3 has 17 residues. CDR1 and CDR2 (germline): SGHAT, FQNNGV. Losses at the gene ends were 1 base for V and 4 bases for J; bases not matched to a gene: 9. The CDR3 here is CASSLVANRGLADTQYF. In DNA form, the CDR3 reads TGTGCCAGCAGCTTAGTGGCGAACAGGGGGCTCGCAGATACGCAGTATTTT.

The chain combines TRBV11-2 with TRBJ2-1, with D possibly being TRBD1 (5 bases). V dropped 0 bases and J dropped 4 bases, with 19 bases sitting between them. This CDR3 is 18 amino acids long. CDR1 and CDR2 (germline): SGHAT, FQNNGV. The CDR3 DNA is TGTGCCAGCAGCTTAGATCTCGAATCAGGGCTACGATACAATGAGCAGTTCTTC. Protein: CASSLDLESGLRYNEQFF.

The rearrangement uses TRBV6-1 and TRBJ2-2; D possibly corresponds to TRBD2 (6 bases). Trimming removed 7 bases at V and 6 bases at J, with 9 bases between. The CDR3 spans 12 residues. The germline gives CDR1 MNHNS, CDR2 SASEGT. Here the CDR3 DNA reads TGTGCCAGCACCGCTAGCGCCGGGGAGCTGTTTTTT. It yields the protein CASTASAGELFF.

This clonotype was observed once. The CDR3 loop reads CASSFPLGDNEQFF. CDR3 bases: TGTGCCAGCAGCTTCCCGCTAGGTGACAATGAGCAGTTCTTC. The genes are TRBV5-4 and TRBJ2-1; no reliable D call. V lost 2 bases and J lost 5, with 11 bases in between. Germline V lookup: CDR1 SGHNT, CDR2 YYREEE (reference sequence). CDR3 length: 14 amino acids. Using reference TRBV5-4 and TRBJ2-1 for the parts outside the CDR3, the full variable domain is ETGVTQSPTHLIKTRGQQVTLRCSSQSGHNTVSWYQQALGQGPQFIFQYYREEENGRGNFPPRFSGLQFPNYSSELNVNALELDDSALYLCASSFPLGDNEQFFGPGTRLTVL.

The V and J genes are TRBV19 and TRBJ1-1, with a weak D call TRBD1 (5 bases). The length of the CDR3 is 12 residues. Germline CDR1 LNHDA, CDR2 SQIVND (reference sequence). The V gene lost 10 bases and the J gene lost 11 bases, with 20 bases spanning the gap. The chain's CDR3 is CATDFGTSHAFF. CDR3 DNA sequence: TGTGCCACTGACTTCGGGACGTCGCATGCTTTCTTT.

This clonotype was detected only once. The J gene is TRBJ2-5, the V gene TRBV12-3 or TRBV12-4, with TRBD2 matching over 10 bases. V dropped 6 bases and J dropped 5; count of bases not matched to a gene: 6. The CDR3 is made up of 14 amino acids. The CDR3 nucleotides are TGTGCCAGCAGACCCGGGACTAGCGTGGAGACCCAGTACTTC. As protein: CASRPGTSVETQYF.

The rearrangement links TRBV7-9 to TRBJ1-5; 7 bases are a match to TRBD1. Per the germline V gene, CDR1 is SEHNR and CDR2 is FQNEAQ (reference sequence). V dropped 2 bases and J dropped 0; count of bases not matched to a gene: 7. The CDR3 runs 17 residues. In DNA, the CDR3 is TGTGCCAGCAGCTTATCTGGAGGGGGCATTAGCAATCAGCCCCAGCATTTT. It specifies CASSLSGGGISNQPQHF.

The genes are TRBV5-1 and TRBJ2-5; no clear D gene. This CDR3 has 13 amino acids. V dropped 0 bases and J dropped 7 bases, with 10 bases sitting between them. Germline values: CDR1 SGHRS, CDR2 YFSETQ. The CDR3 region is CASSLDFPGTQYF. The CDR3 nucleotides read TGCGCCAGCAGCTTGGACTTTCCGGGGACCCAGTACTTC.

CDR3 sequence (DNA): TGCGCCAGCAGCGAGTCAGGGGGCTCGAACTATGGCTACACCTTC. Protein sequence: CASSESGGSNYGYTF. J is TRBJ1-2 and V is TRBV5-1; 8 nucleotides align to TRBD1. Germline trimming cut 4 bases from V and 2 bases from J; bases unmatched to any gene: 7. The CDR3 loop spans 15 amino acids. Germline V CDR1 and CDR2: SGHRS, YFSETQ.

This rearrangement joins TRBV5-1 to TRBJ1-5, with 7 bases fitting TRBD1. This CDR3 is 13 amino acids long. V shed 4 bases and J 5 bases; nucleotides not matched to a gene: 3. Germline CDR1 and CDR2: SGHRS and YFSETQ. CDR3 sequence: CASSTQGDQPQHF. The DNA for the CDR3 is TGCGCCAGCAGCACCCAGGGGGATCAGCCCCAGCATTTT.

V is TRBV20-1 and J is TRBJ1-1; maybe TRBD1 (5 bases). Germline values: CDR1 DFQATT, CDR2 SNEGSKA (reference sequence). The CDR3 runs 11 residues. Trimming took off 6 bases at V and 2 bases at J, with 7 bases between the two ends. The CDR3 loop is CSAGENTEAFF. The CDR3 DNA follows: TGCAGTGCGGGGGAAAACACTGAAGCTTTCTTT.

The chain has TRBV5-4 and TRBJ2-7, with TRBD2 matching over 11 bases. The junction had 5 bases not matched to a gene; V was cut back by 0 bases and J by 3 bases. Germline CDR1 SGHNT, CDR2 YYREEE (reference sequence). The CDR3 sequence is 16 residues long. The chain's CDR3 is CASSLDPGTSGYEQYF. CDR3 nucleotide sequence: TGTGCCAGCAGCTTGGACCCCGGGACTAGCGGCTACGAGCAGTACTTC. Together with reference TRBV5-4 and TRBJ2-7, the CDR3 gives the full variable domain: ETGVTQSPTHLIKTRGQQVTLRCSSQSGHNTVSWYQQALGQGPQFIFQYYREEENGRGNFPPRFSGLQFPNYSSELNVNALELDDSALYLCASSLDPGTSGYEQYFGPGTRLTVT.

The V gene is TRBV27, the J gene TRBJ2-3; 12 positions agree with TRBD2. CDR3 length: 14 amino acids. Per the germline V gene, CDR1 is MNHEY and CDR2 is SMNVEV (reference sequence). The V segment lost 5 bases and the J segment 9 bases; nucleotides outside the gene matches: 6. This CDR3 reads CASSQTSGRFTQYF. In nucleotides, the CDR3 is TGTGCCAGCAGTCAGACTAGCGGGAGATTCACGCAGTATTTT.

The rearrangement links TRBV20-1 to TRBJ2-5; 7 bases map to TRBD1. V lost 4 bases, J lost 2 bases, and 7 bases stayed unmatched. CDR3 size: 14 residues. Germline V gene lookup returns CDR1 DFQATT and CDR2 SNEGSKA (reference sequence). DNA of the CDR3: TGCAGTGCTAACGACCGGGACAGACAAGAGACCCAGTACTTC. Translation: CSANDRDRQETQYF.

The chain couples TRBV5-1 to TRBJ2-2; TRBD1 aligns across 11 bases. Germline CDR1 is SGHRS and CDR2 is YFSETQ. V was clipped by 4 bases and J by 4 bases; unmatched bases: 3. CDR3 length: 15 residues. CDR3 sequence (DNA): TGCGCCAGCAGCCACGGGACAGGGGGCACCGGGGAGCTGTTTTTT. This codes for CASSHGTGGTGELFF.

This chain uses TRBV20-1 with TRBJ1-5, with a tentative D call TRBD1 (5 bases). Trimming removed 1 base from V and 4 bases from J, with 17 bases in between. CDR1 and CDR2 (germline): DFQATT, SNEGSKA (reference sequence). CDR3 size: 16 residues. In DNA form, the CDR3 reads TGCAGTGCTAGAGTGGGCGCGGGGGGTTCAAATCAGCCCCAGCATTTT. Translating gives CSARVGAGGSNQPQHF.

This chain links TRBV7-6 with TRBJ2-7, with 7 bases aligning to TRBD2. Trimming removed 0 bases from V and 2 bases from J; junction bases left unmatched: 7. Germline CDR1 and CDR2: SGHVS and FNYEAQ. The CDR3 covers 16 residues. CDR3 amino acids: CASSLAPSGRTYEQYF. The DNA of the CDR3 is TGTGCCAGCAGCTTAGCCCCTAGCGGAAGGACCTACGAGCAGTACTTC. The full variable domain, its missing parts supplied by reference TRBV7-6 and TRBJ2-7, is GAGVSQSPRYKVTKRGQDVALRCDPISGHVSLYWYRQALGQGPEFLTYFNYEAQQDKSGLPNDRFSAERPEGSISTLTIQRTEQRDSAMYRCASSLAPSGRTYEQYFGPGTRLTVT.

The gene calls are TRBV14 and TRBJ2-7; D is undetermined. This CDR3 has 14 residues. The germline V gene encodes CDR1 SGHDN and CDR2 FVKESK. V was cut by 1 base and J by 5 bases, with 12 bases left in between. CDR3 sequence (DNA): TGTGCCAGCAGCCAAGTCAGTCCAGCCCACGAGCAGTACTTC. This translates into CASSQVSPAHEQYF.